The following is a T cell receptor (beta chain) sequence with its context. The clone's antigen remains unknown. Qualities for individual bases were not recorded, and no much larger clone is one base off. The data were obtained in a study of blood T cell repertoires in COVID-19 (dated by TCRdb to the early 2020s). At the level of the whole study: Samples from collaborators originated in the United States, Italy and Spain and spanned both the acute and convalescent phases of COVID-19. The sample metadata nearly always contained a de-identified subject ID, COVID-19 status, age in years and sex. HLA class I and class II types, where available, came from metadata supplied by the sample provider rather than from assay-based typing. Samples came from the ongoing ImmuneRACE study (first 160 participants) plus 1,254 subjects from 6 global collaborators. The repertoires were made available in a free public database intended to serve as a resource for research on the immune response to SARS-CoV-2. The prospective study material was composed of cDNA or gDNA derived from T cells, B-cell-depleted T cells, or PBMCs. Deeply sampled blood TCRbeta repertoires from subjects exposed to, actively infected with, or recovered from COVID-19 were included in the dataset. On the study overall, not on this receptor specifically: Clinical and demographic metadata were provided uncurated, with the amount varying by source and participant.

In the prospective study, participants were about 18 to 90 years old, resided in around 25 geographic areas of the United States, and were enrolled through a virtual design. In the prospective study, participants were assigned to cohorts based on the clinical history participants reported in a screening survey and a study questionnaire. ImmuneRACE Cohort 3 recovered participants were defined by two consecutive negative NP/OP PCR tests, healthcare professional clearance, or symptom resolution. Mobile phlebotomists in the prospective study collected whole blood, serum and a nasopharyngeal or oropharyngeal swab from every participant. Participants in the prospective study had the option to provide additional blood draws and questionnaires over a roughly 2-month period. Before DNA extraction, prospective study blood samples were shipped either frozen or at room temperature. The germline V gene (reference sequence) provides CDR1 LNHNV and CDR2 YYDKDF. Its CDR3 holds 16 amino acids, cysteine through phenylalanine. Of the read, only the CDR3 DNA is kept; its 48 bases are in frame from base 1. V sheds 7 bases and J sheds 8 bases, leaving 26 bases between their ends.

The immunoSEQ Assay, a bias-controlled multiplex PCR, was used to amplify TCRbeta CDR3 regions from genomic DNA. Processing in the source paper ran as follows. Nucleated cell counts per sample were estimated from amplification of reference gene primers within the assay. Sequence reads were collapsed and filtered to measure the absolute abundance of every unique TCRbeta CDR3 rearrangement. For each sample, productive Simpson clonality was calculated as the square root of Simpson's diversity index across productive rearrangements. The source is immuneACCESS, and TCRdb retained only in-frame sequences with V and J called. Part of the clones is not carried over; for the studies checked, unresolved V genes explain less than half of this, and the remainder is unexplained. Clone size and the V and J calls come from that table; the DNA yielded D and trimming. A total of about 280,000 clones appear in this sample, 85% of them only once. Together, the top ten hold 2.5% to 3% of the sample.

Sequenced: PBMCs or T cells enriched from blood (not recorded which). The receptor was derived from a woman between 50 and 59 years old who had recovered from COVID-19. This receptor chain uses TRBV15 and TRBJ1-2; too little of a D gene remains to name it. The CDR3: CATKARPTPGLIGYTF. Read as DNA, the sequence is TGTGCCACCAAGGCTCGTCCCACGCCGGGGTTGATAGGCTACACCTTC. With the rest looked up from the reference TRBV15 and TRBJ1-2 genes rather than sequenced, the full variable domain is DAMVIQNPRYQVTQFGKPVTLSCSQTLNHNVMYWYQQKSSQAPKLLFHYYDKDFNNEADTPDNFQSRRPNTSFCFLDIRSPGLGDTAMYLCATKARPTPGLIGYTFGSGTRLTVV.